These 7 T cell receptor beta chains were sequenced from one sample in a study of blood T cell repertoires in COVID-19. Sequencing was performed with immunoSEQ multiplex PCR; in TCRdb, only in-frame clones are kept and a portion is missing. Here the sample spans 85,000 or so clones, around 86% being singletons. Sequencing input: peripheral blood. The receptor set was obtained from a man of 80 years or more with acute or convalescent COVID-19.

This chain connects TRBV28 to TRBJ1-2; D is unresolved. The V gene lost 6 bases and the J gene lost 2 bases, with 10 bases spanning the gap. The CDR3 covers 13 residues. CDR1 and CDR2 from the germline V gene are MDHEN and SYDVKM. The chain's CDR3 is CASSPPRNYGYTF. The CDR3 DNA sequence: TGTGCCAGCAGCCCCCCGAGAAACTATGGCTACACCTTC.

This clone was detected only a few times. The CDR3 DNA follows: TGTGCCAGCAGTTTAACCTCGGGTCAGCCCCAGCATTTT. Translation: CASSLTSGQPQHF. V gene TRBV12-3 or TRBV12-4 combines with J gene TRBJ1-5; D unresolved. This CDR3 spans 13 amino acids. The ends were cut back, 2 bases at V and 6 bases at J, with 8 bases in the middle.

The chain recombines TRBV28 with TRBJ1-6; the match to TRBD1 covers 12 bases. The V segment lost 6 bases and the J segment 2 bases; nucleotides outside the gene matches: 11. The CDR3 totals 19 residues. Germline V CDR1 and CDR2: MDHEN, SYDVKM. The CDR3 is CASRNGMGQGAAYNSPLHF. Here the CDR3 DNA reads TGTGCCAGCAGGAACGGGATGGGACAGGGGGCCGCCTATAATTCACCCCTCCACTTT.

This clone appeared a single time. DNA of the CDR3: TGTGCCAGCAGCCTACAGAGTAACTATGGCTACACCTTC. Translating it yields CASSLQSNYGYTF. The V gene is TRBV9, the J gene TRBJ1-2; D is undetermined. The CDR3 is made up of 13 amino acids. V was trimmed by 4 bases and J by 1 base, leaving 8 bases between them. Germline V CDR1 and CDR2: SGDLS, YYNGEE. The full variable domain, its missing parts supplied by reference TRBV9 and TRBJ1-2, is DSGVTQTPKHLITATGQRVTLRCSPRSGDLSVYWYQQSLDQGLQFLIQYYNGEERAKGNILERFSAQQFPDLHSELNLSSLELGDSALYFCASSLQSNYGYTFGSGTRLTVV.

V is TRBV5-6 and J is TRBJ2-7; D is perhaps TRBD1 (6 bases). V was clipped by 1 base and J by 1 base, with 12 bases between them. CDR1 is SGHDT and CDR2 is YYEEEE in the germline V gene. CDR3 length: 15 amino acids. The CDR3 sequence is CASSLQGSLSYEQYF. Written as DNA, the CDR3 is TGTGCCAGCAGCTTGCAGGGGAGCCTTTCCTACGAGCAGTACTTC. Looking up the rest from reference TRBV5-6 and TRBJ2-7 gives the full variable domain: DAGVTQSPTHLIKTRGQQVTLRCSPKSGHDTVSWYQQALGQGPQFIFQYYEEEERQRGNFPDRFSGHQFPNYSSELNVNALLLGDSALYLCASSLQGSLSYEQYFGPGTRLTVT.

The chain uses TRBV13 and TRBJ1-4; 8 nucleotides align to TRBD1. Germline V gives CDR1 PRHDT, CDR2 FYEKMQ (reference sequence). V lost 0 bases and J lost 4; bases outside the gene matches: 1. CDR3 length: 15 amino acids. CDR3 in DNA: TGTGCCAGCAGCTTAGGGACAGGGGATAATGAAAAACTGTTTTTT. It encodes CASSLGTGDNEKLFF.

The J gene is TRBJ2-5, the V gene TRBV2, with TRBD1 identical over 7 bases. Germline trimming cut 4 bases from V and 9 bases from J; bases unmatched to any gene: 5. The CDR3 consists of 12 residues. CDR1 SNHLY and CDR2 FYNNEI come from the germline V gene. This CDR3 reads CASSVMTGSQYF. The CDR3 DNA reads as TGTGCCAGCAGTGTGATGACAGGGTCCCAGTACTTC. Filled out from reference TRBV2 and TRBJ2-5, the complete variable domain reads EPEVTQTPSHQVTQMGQEVILRCVPISNHLYFYWYRQILGQKVEFLVSFYNNEISEKSEIFDDQFSVERPDGSNFTLKIRSTKLEDSAMYFCASSVMTGSQYFGPGTRLLVL.